The sequence of this TCR beta chain was determined in a study of blood T cell repertoires in COVID-19. In its sample, this clone was seen once. The germline V gene has CDR1 MDHEN and CDR2 SYDVKM. The CDR3 consists of 13 residues. The germline V and J ends were trimmed by 9 bases and 6 bases, with 15 bases remaining between them. Sequenced by immunoSEQ multiplex PCR; TCRdb stores in-frame clones only, minus some. The sample has around 170,000 clones; about 88% are singletons. Sequencing input: PBMCs or T cells enriched from blood (not recorded which). This TCR was sampled from a woman aged 45-65 years who had recovered from COVID-19. V is TRBV28 and J is TRBJ2-1; a weak D match, TRBD2 (7 bases). In DNA, the CDR3 is TGTGCCAGTGTGCAAGGGGGGGGCAATGAGCAGTTCTTC. Amino acid sequence: CASVQGGGNEQFF.